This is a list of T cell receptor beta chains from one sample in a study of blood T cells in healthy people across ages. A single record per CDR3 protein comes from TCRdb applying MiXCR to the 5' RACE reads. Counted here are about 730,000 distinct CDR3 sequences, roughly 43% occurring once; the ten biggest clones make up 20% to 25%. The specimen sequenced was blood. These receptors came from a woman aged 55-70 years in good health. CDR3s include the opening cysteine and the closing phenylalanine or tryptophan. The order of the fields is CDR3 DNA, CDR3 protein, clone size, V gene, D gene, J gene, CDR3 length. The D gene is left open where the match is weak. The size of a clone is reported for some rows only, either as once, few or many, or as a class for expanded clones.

cdr3_nt: TGTGCCAGCAGCCCCCTTTCTTCAGGTACCAATCAGCCCCAGCATTTT
cdr3_aa: CASSPLSSGTNQPQHF
clone_size: -
v_call: TRBV7-8
d_call: -
j_call: TRBJ1-5
cdr3_length: 16

cdr3_nt: TGTGCCAGCAGACTAGCGGAAAGCTCCTACAAGGAGCAGTTCTTC
cdr3_aa: CASRLAESSYKEQFF
clone_size: -
v_call: TRBV3-1
d_call: TRBD2
j_call: TRBJ2-1
cdr3_length: 15

cdr3_nt: TGTGCCAGCAGCAGACGGACTAGCGGGGGATACAATGAGCAGTACTTC
cdr3_aa: CASSRRTSGGYNEQYF
clone_size: few
v_call: TRBV7-8
d_call: TRBD2
j_call: TRBJ2-7
cdr3_length: 16

cdr3_nt: TGCGCCAGCAGTTTGGTAGCGGCAGGCCCGAACACTGAAGCTTTCTTT
cdr3_aa: CASSLVAAGPNTEAFF
clone_size: -
v_call: TRBV5-1
d_call: -
j_call: TRBJ1-1
cdr3_length: 16

cdr3_nt: TGTGCCAGCAGCCAAGATGGGACAGTCTCTGGAAACACCATATATTTT
cdr3_aa: CASSQDGTVSGNTIYF
clone_size: -
v_call: TRBV3-1
d_call: TRBD1
j_call: TRBJ1-3
cdr3_length: 16

cdr3_nt: TGCGCCAGCAGCTCTTGGGACAGGGCTACGCCGGGCATTCAGTACTTC
cdr3_aa: CASSSWDRATPGIQYF
clone_size: -
v_call: TRBV5-1
d_call: TRBD1
j_call: TRBJ2-4
cdr3_length: 16

cdr3_nt: TGTGCCAGCAGCCCGGGGACAGGAACTTTGCACGGGGAGCTGTTTTTT
cdr3_aa: CASSPGTGTLHGELFF
clone_size: -
v_call: TRBV7-7
d_call: TRBD1
j_call: TRBJ2-2
cdr3_length: 16

cdr3_nt: TGCGCCAGCAGTGCTAGCGGGGGGATCAATGAGCAGTTCTTC
cdr3_aa: CASSASGGINEQFF
clone_size: -
v_call: TRBV10-1
d_call: TRBD2
j_call: TRBJ2-1
cdr3_length: 14

cdr3_nt: TGTGCCAGCAGCCAAGATGAAGGGGCTAGCGTGCGTGAGCAGTTCTTC
cdr3_aa: CASSQDEGASVREQFF
clone_size: few
v_call: TRBV4-2
d_call: -
j_call: TRBJ2-1
cdr3_length: 16

cdr3_nt: TGTGCCAGCAGTTCTCGGACTAAGAACAATGAGCAGTTCTTC
cdr3_aa: CASSSRTKNNEQFF
clone_size: -
v_call: TRBV12-3/TRBV12-4
d_call: -
j_call: TRBJ2-1
cdr3_length: 14

cdr3_nt: TGCAGTGCAACGCTAGCGTTGGGGGACATTCAGTACTTC
cdr3_aa: CSATLALGDIQYF
clone_size: -
v_call: TRBV20-1
d_call: -
j_call: TRBJ2-4
cdr3_length: 13

cdr3_nt: TGTGCCATCAGTGGGGGACTAGCGGGATCAGAGGGTGAGCAGTTCTTC
cdr3_aa: CAISGGLAGSEGEQFF
clone_size: -
v_call: TRBV10-3
d_call: TRBD2
j_call: TRBJ2-1
cdr3_length: 16

cdr3_nt: TGTGCCTGGAGTGTTATCAGAGTAGAGGAGACCCAGTACTTC
cdr3_aa: CAWSVIRVEETQYF
clone_size: -
v_call: TRBV30
d_call: -
j_call: TRBJ2-5
cdr3_length: 14

cdr3_nt: TGTACCAGCAGCCAAGACAGGATTCGAGGGGGGGAGCAGTACTTC
cdr3_aa: CTSSQDRIRGGEQYF
clone_size: -
v_call: TRBV14
d_call: -
j_call: TRBJ2-4
cdr3_length: 15

cdr3_nt: TGTGCCAGCAGTTTATGGTCGAATGAAAAACTGTTTTTT
cdr3_aa: CASSLWSNEKLFF
clone_size: -
v_call: TRBV28
d_call: -
j_call: TRBJ1-4
cdr3_length: 13

cdr3_nt: TGTGCCGGGGGGACTAGCGGGGCCTACGAGCAGTACTTC
cdr3_aa: CAGGTSGAYEQYF
clone_size: few
v_call: TRBV5-4
d_call: TRBD2
j_call: TRBJ2-7
cdr3_length: 13

cdr3_nt: TGCGCCAGCAGCCCCCGACTAGTCCCAAATGAGCAGTTCTTC
cdr3_aa: CASSPRLVPNEQFF
clone_size: few
v_call: TRBV5-1
d_call: -
j_call: TRBJ2-1
cdr3_length: 14

cdr3_nt: TGCAGTGCTCAGGACGGGGGGCAGGGCAATGAGCAGTTCTTC
cdr3_aa: CSAQDGGQGNEQFF
clone_size: -
v_call: TRBV20-1
d_call: -
j_call: TRBJ2-1
cdr3_length: 14

cdr3_nt: TGTGCCAGCAGTACCTCCGGGACTTCCTACAATGAGCAGTTCTTC
cdr3_aa: CASSTSGTSYNEQFF
clone_size: -
v_call: TRBV6-2/TRBV6-3
d_call: -
j_call: TRBJ2-1
cdr3_length: 15

cdr3_nt: TGTGCCAGCAGTACCCTAAGCGGGGGCGCCCAAGGGACCCAGTACTTC
cdr3_aa: CASSTLSGGAQGTQYF
clone_size: -
v_call: TRBV2
d_call: TRBD2
j_call: TRBJ2-5
cdr3_length: 16

cdr3_nt: TGTGCCATCAGTGAGCCGAAAGCGGCTAGCGGGAGAACGGGATACGAGCAGTACTTC
cdr3_aa: CAISEPKAASGRTGYEQYF
clone_size: -
v_call: TRBV10-3
d_call: TRBD2
j_call: TRBJ2-7
cdr3_length: 19

cdr3_nt: TGTGCCAGCAGTTACTCTGCTAGCGGGGTCACAGATACGCAGTATTTT
cdr3_aa: CASSYSASGVTDTQYF
clone_size: -
v_call: TRBV6-2/TRBV6-3
d_call: TRBD2
j_call: TRBJ2-3
cdr3_length: 16

cdr3_nt: TGTGCCAGCAGCCCCCGTTTAGATACTGAAGCTTTCTTT
cdr3_aa: CASSPRLDTEAFF
clone_size: -
v_call: TRBV7-6
d_call: -
j_call: TRBJ1-1
cdr3_length: 13

cdr3_nt: TGTGCCAGCAGTGGCCAGGTCATTATTCAGACCCAGTACTTC
cdr3_aa: CASSGQVIIQTQYF
clone_size: -
v_call: TRBV25-1
d_call: -
j_call: TRBJ2-5
cdr3_length: 14

cdr3_nt: TGCAGCTCGGATCTGGGACGGGGAAGAGAGGCCCAGTACTTC
cdr3_aa: CSSDLGRGREAQYF
clone_size: few
v_call: TRBV20-1
d_call: -
j_call: TRBJ2-5
cdr3_length: 14

cdr3_nt: TGCAGCGTTGAAGATCGGGGGAGGTCAGATACGCAGTATTTT
cdr3_aa: CSVEDRGRSDTQYF
clone_size: few
v_call: TRBV29-1
d_call: -
j_call: TRBJ2-3
cdr3_length: 14

cdr3_nt: TGTGCCAGCAGCCAAGGGAGGGGGGGGGCCTACAATGAGCAGTTCTTC
cdr3_aa: CASSQGRGGAYNEQFF
clone_size: -
v_call: TRBV3-1
d_call: -
j_call: TRBJ2-1
cdr3_length: 16

cdr3_nt: TGCGCCAGCAGCTTGGCCTTGGCAGAGACTCTTCAAGAGACCCAGTACTTC
cdr3_aa: CASSLALAETLQETQYF
clone_size: -
v_call: TRBV5-1
d_call: -
j_call: TRBJ2-5
cdr3_length: 17

cdr3_nt: TGTGCCAGCAGCCTAAAACAGGGAAACGACCTAAACATTCAGTACTTC
cdr3_aa: CASSLKQGNDLNIQYF
clone_size: many
v_call: TRBV4-2
d_call: -
j_call: TRBJ2-4
cdr3_length: 16

cdr3_nt: TGTGCCAGCAGCGCAGGGACTAGCGGTCTGGGTGAGCAGTTCTTC
cdr3_aa: CASSAGTSGLGEQFF
clone_size: few
v_call: TRBV7-8
d_call: TRBD2
j_call: TRBJ2-1
cdr3_length: 15

cdr3_nt: TGTGCCAGCAGCTCGACGCCCCAGGGGAATAATGAAAAACTGTTTTTT
cdr3_aa: CASSSTPQGNNEKLFF
clone_size: few
v_call: TRBV7-2
d_call: -
j_call: TRBJ1-4
cdr3_length: 16

cdr3_nt: TGTGCCAGCAGGCCCCGAGGGTTGGGGGGAGCCTACAATGAGCAGTTCTTC
cdr3_aa: CASRPRGLGGAYNEQFF
clone_size: -
v_call: TRBV2
d_call: -
j_call: TRBJ2-1
cdr3_length: 17

cdr3_nt: TGTGCCAGTAGTTTCGGGACAGCTGGCTACGGCTATGGCTACACCTTC
cdr3_aa: CASSFGTAGYGYGYTF
clone_size: -
v_call: TRBV19
d_call: TRBD1
j_call: TRBJ1-2
cdr3_length: 16

cdr3_nt: TGTGCCACCAGTGATGGCTCCGGGACAGGGGCTGGTGGGACCCAGTACTTC
cdr3_aa: CATSDGSGTGAGGTQYF
clone_size: -
v_call: TRBV24-1
d_call: TRBD1
j_call: TRBJ2-5
cdr3_length: 17

cdr3_nt: TGTGCCTCACAGGAAGGGGCTTTCTCCTACGAGCAGTACTTC
cdr3_aa: CASQEGAFSYEQYF
clone_size: -
v_call: TRBV10-3
d_call: -
j_call: TRBJ2-7
cdr3_length: 14

cdr3_nt: TGCAGTGCAGCCGGGACTAGCGGGAGGGCCAGGAGCGGGGAGCTGTTTTTT
cdr3_aa: CSAAGTSGRARSGELFF
clone_size: -
v_call: TRBV20-1
d_call: TRBD2
j_call: TRBJ2-2
cdr3_length: 17

cdr3_nt: TGTGCCAGCAGCAAAACTATTACAGGGCCTATCGCTGAAGCTTTCTTT
cdr3_aa: CASSKTITGPIAEAFF
clone_size: few
v_call: TRBV21-1
d_call: -
j_call: TRBJ1-1
cdr3_length: 16

cdr3_nt: TGTGCCAGCAGCTTAGGGAGTGGCCTCAGCACAGATACGCAGTATTTT
cdr3_aa: CASSLGSGLSTDTQYF
clone_size: -
v_call: TRBV7-2
d_call: -
j_call: TRBJ2-3
cdr3_length: 16

cdr3_nt: TGTGCCAGCAGTTTCTCGGAGGGCTATGGCTACACCTTC
cdr3_aa: CASSFSEGYGYTF
clone_size: -
v_call: TRBV28
d_call: -
j_call: TRBJ1-2
cdr3_length: 13

cdr3_nt: TGTGCCAGCAAAAAGGGAGCTAGGGTTGGCACAGATACGCAGTATTTT
cdr3_aa: CASKKGARVGTDTQYF
clone_size: few
v_call: TRBV6-1
d_call: -
j_call: TRBJ2-3
cdr3_length: 16

cdr3_nt: TGTGCCAGCAGTTTCGGTCCTCTAAAGACCCAGTACTTC
cdr3_aa: CASSFGPLKTQYF
clone_size: -
v_call: TRBV28
d_call: -
j_call: TRBJ2-5
cdr3_length: 13

cdr3_nt: TGCGCCAGCAGCCAATCGGGACAGGAGGGGTTTGCCCATACGCAGTATTTT
cdr3_aa: CASSQSGQEGFAHTQYF
clone_size: -
v_call: TRBV4-3
d_call: TRBD1
j_call: TRBJ2-3
cdr3_length: 17

cdr3_nt: TGTGCCAGCAGCTTAGGCCCTAGCGGGAGGGGCGACGAGCAGTACTTC
cdr3_aa: CASSLGPSGRGDEQYF
clone_size: -
v_call: TRBV7-2
d_call: TRBD2
j_call: TRBJ2-7
cdr3_length: 16

cdr3_nt: TGCGCCAGCAGCCAAGATCCGGGGATCTCTGGAAACACCATATATTTT
cdr3_aa: CASSQDPGISGNTIYF
clone_size: few
v_call: TRBV4-3
d_call: -
j_call: TRBJ1-3
cdr3_length: 16

cdr3_nt: TGTGCCAGCACAAAGGGACCGACCAATTCACCCCTCCACTTT
cdr3_aa: CASTKGPTNSPLHF
clone_size: -
v_call: TRBV21-1
d_call: -
j_call: TRBJ1-6
cdr3_length: 14

cdr3_nt: TGCAGCGTTAAAACAGGGGGAGGAGAGACCCAGTTCTTC
cdr3_aa: CSVKTGGGETQFF
clone_size: -
v_call: TRBV29-1
d_call: TRBD1
j_call: TRBJ2-1
cdr3_length: 13

cdr3_nt: TGTGCCAGCAGCGTGGGGGGTCTGATATCACCCCTCCACTTT
cdr3_aa: CASSVGGLISPLHF
clone_size: -
v_call: TRBV12-3/TRBV12-4
d_call: -
j_call: TRBJ1-6
cdr3_length: 14

cdr3_nt: TGTGCCAGCAGACGGACGGGACAGGACTACAATGAGCAGTTCTTC
cdr3_aa: CASRRTGQDYNEQFF
clone_size: -
v_call: TRBV7-9
d_call: TRBD1
j_call: TRBJ2-1
cdr3_length: 15

cdr3_nt: TGTGCCAGCAGCCCGGGGACAGGGCACAATGAGCAGTTCTTC
cdr3_aa: CASSPGTGHNEQFF
clone_size: -
v_call: TRBV9
d_call: TRBD1
j_call: TRBJ2-1
cdr3_length: 14

cdr3_nt: TGTGCCAGCAGTGCTAGCGGGATAAACAATGAGCAGTACTTC
cdr3_aa: CASSASGINNEQYF
clone_size: -
v_call: TRBV28
d_call: TRBD2
j_call: TRBJ2-7
cdr3_length: 14

cdr3_nt: TGTGCCAGCAGACACCATTATACTAGCGGGGGGGCAAGTACGCAGTATTTT
cdr3_aa: CASRHHYTSGGASTQYF
clone_size: -
v_call: TRBV6-2/TRBV6-3
d_call: TRBD2
j_call: TRBJ2-3
cdr3_length: 17

cdr3_nt: TGTGCCAGCAGCTTGATGGGTGCTCCGGGCTACACCTTC
cdr3_aa: CASSLMGAPGYTF
clone_size: few
v_call: TRBV5-6
d_call: -
j_call: TRBJ1-2
cdr3_length: 13

cdr3_nt: TGTGCCAGCAGCCAAACGGTAGGGGGGCGCGGGCCAACTAATGAAAAACTGTTTTTT
cdr3_aa: CASSQTVGGRGPTNEKLFF
clone_size: few
v_call: TRBV4-2
d_call: -
j_call: TRBJ1-4
cdr3_length: 19